The clone carrying this TCR beta chain was seen just once. This record comes from a study of blood T cell repertoires in COVID-19. Study summary: In each case, the material was cDNA or gDNA derived from T cells, B-cell-depleted T cells, or PBMCs.

Authors' methods: Researchers report that nucleated cell counts were estimated from reference gene primer amplification. The protocol was immunoSEQ multiplex PCR, while the TCRdb copy is restricted to in-frame clones and leaves out a portion. The DNA gave D and trimming, while V, J and clone size come from that table. This sample has 120,000 or so clones, with under 95% found just once. This CDR3 region has 13 residues. The V end was cut by 5 bases, the J end by 3 bases, with 7 bases between. This TCR was sampled from a man aged 50-60 years with active COVID-19. Sequenced: peripheral blood. This chain connects TRBV12-3 or TRBV12-4 to TRBJ2-2; no definite D call. The CDR3 DNA is TGTGCCAGCAGTCCACAGTACACCGGGGAGCTGTTTTTT. Translation gives CASSPQYTGELFF.